The 6 T cell receptor beta chains presented below share a single source sample, sequenced in a study of T cells expressing NK-cell markers. Reanalyzing the 5' RACE reads, TCRdb keeps one entry per CDR3 protein, without DNA. The specimen's table records 500,000 or so distinct CDR3 sequences. The source material was blood T cells: a sorted CD56 or NKG2C T cell subset, CD4+ or CD8+ T cells, or bulk PBMC T cells (not recorded which). The receptors here all came from a man aged 18 to 35 in good health.

V is TRBV6-2 or TRBV6-3 and J is TRBJ2-2; TCRdb lists TRBD1, though no DNA is available to test this call. Germline CDR1 MNHEY, CDR2 SVGEGT. The CDR3 spans 14 residues. CDR3 amino acids: CASMLRGYTGELFF.

This rearrangement joins TRBV10-3 to TRBJ2-7; TCRdb returns TRBD1, unconfirmable since there is no DNA. This CDR3 has 13 residues. CDR1 is ENHRY, CDR2 SYGVKD, per germline. CDR3 amino acids: CAIRQGAKYEQYF.

CDR3 amino acids: CSAPKSGLAGYTDTQYF. The genes are TRBV20-1 and TRBJ2-3; TCRdb selects TRBD2, and the lack of DNA leaves this call unchecked. CDR1 DFQATT and CDR2 SNEGSKA come from the germline V gene (reference sequence). CDR3 length: 17 amino acids.

The gene calls are TRBV12-3 or TRBV12-4 and TRBJ2-2; TCRdb gives TRBD2 as the D gene, but with no DNA this cannot be confirmed. CDR3 length: 14 residues. CDR3 region: CAGRGLADTGELFF.

The chain has TRBV5-1 and TRBJ2-4; TCRdb's D call of TRBD1 is untestable without DNA. Germline CDR1 and CDR2: SGHRS and YFSETQ. The CDR3 sequence is 15 residues long. The CDR3 loop reads CASSSTPGRPNIQYF.

The chain employs TRBV29-1 and TRBJ2-3. Germline values: CDR1 SQVTM, CDR2 ANQGSEA. The CDR3 is made up of 11 amino acids. The CDR3 spells CSVEIGDTQYF.